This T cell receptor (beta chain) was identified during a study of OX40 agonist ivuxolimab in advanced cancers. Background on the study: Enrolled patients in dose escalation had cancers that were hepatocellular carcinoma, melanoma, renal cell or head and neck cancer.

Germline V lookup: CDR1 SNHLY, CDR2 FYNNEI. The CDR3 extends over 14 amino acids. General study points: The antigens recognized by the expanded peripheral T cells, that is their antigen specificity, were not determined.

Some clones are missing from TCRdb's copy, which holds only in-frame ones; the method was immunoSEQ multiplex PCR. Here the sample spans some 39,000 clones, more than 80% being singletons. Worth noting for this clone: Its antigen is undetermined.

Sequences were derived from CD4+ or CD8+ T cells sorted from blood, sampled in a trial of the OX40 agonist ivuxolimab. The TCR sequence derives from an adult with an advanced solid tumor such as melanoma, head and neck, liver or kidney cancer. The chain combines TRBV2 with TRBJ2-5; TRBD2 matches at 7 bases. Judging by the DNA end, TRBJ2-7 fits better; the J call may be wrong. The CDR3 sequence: CASSGLLAAYEQYF. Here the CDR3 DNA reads TGTGCCAGCAGTGGATTGCTAGCGGCGTACGAGCAGTACTTC.